These 27 T cell receptor beta chains were all obtained from the same sample, sequenced in a study of blood T cell repertoires in COVID-19 (dated by TCRdb to about 2020). Receptors were amplified or captured by the immunoSEQ multiplex PCR assay. The table was pulled from immuneACCESS by TCRdb, which kept in-frame rearrangements only. Such tables lose some clones; where checked, under half of the loss comes from unresolved V genes, and the rest has no known cause. In this sample the table shows some 270,000 clones, roughly 81% of which occur a single time. Under 8% of the sample is in the top ten clones. Sequences were obtained from PBMCs or T cells enriched from blood (not recorded which). The receptor set was obtained from a woman aged 50 to 65 who had been exposed to COVID-19.

The chain uses TRBV19 and TRBJ2-5; D is perhaps TRBD2 (5 bases). V was shortened by 5 bases and J by 5 bases, with 12 bases between the two germline ends. This CDR3 has 13 residues. Germline CDR1 reads LNHDA; CDR2 reads SQIVND (reference sequence). CDR3 coding DNA: TGTGCCAGTAGTTCCGGACTCGCGGAGACCCAGTACTTC. Residues: CASSSGLAETQYF.

The chain carries TRBV18 and TRBJ2-7; 10 positions match TRBD1. Looked up from germline, CDR1 is KGHSH and CDR2 is LQKENI. Unmatched junction bases numbered 7, after V lost 4 bases and J lost 7 bases. The CDR3 contains 14 residues. Here the CDR3 reads CASSLTGGFEEQYF. The DNA for the CDR3 is TGTGCCAGCTCACTGACAGGGGGCTTCGAGGAGCAGTACTTC. Using reference TRBV18 and TRBJ2-7 for the parts outside the CDR3, the full variable domain is NAGVMQNPRHLVRRRGQEARLRCSPMKGHSHVYWYRQLPEEGLKFMVYLQKENIIDESGMPKERFSAEFPKEGPSILRIQQVVRGDSAAYFCASSLTGGFEEQYFGPGTRLTVT.

The chain is built from TRBV3-1 (or the pseudogene TRBV3-2) and TRBJ1-1; 12 bases align to TRBD1. This CDR3 has 16 residues. Trimming at V came to 4 bases and at J to 5 bases, leaving 8 bases not matched to a gene. CDR1 and CDR2 from the germline V gene are LGHDT and YNNKEL (reference sequence). This chain's CDR3 is CASSLGDRGRNTEAFF. DNA of the CDR3: TGTGCCAGCAGCCTAGGGGACAGGGGGCGGAATACTGAAGCTTTCTTT.

V and J are TRBV6-5 and TRBJ1-4; D is perhaps TRBD1 (5 bases). Trimming pared 2 bases from V and 8 bases from J, leaving 12 bases between. The CDR3 consists of 14 residues. Per germline, CDR1 MNHEY and CDR2 SVGAGI. The CDR3 coding sequence is TGTGCCAGCAGTTACACACAGGTTGGGGAAAAACTGTTTTTT. Translation gives CASSYTQVGEKLFF.

V usage is TRBV30 and J usage is TRBJ1-3, with D possibly matching TRBD1 (6 bases). Germline V lookup: CDR1 GTSNPN, CDR2 SVGIG (reference sequence). CDR3 size: 15 residues. V shed 0 bases and J shed 0 bases, with 9 bases lying between them. CDR3 loop: CAWSVQGLSGNTIYF. Here the CDR3 DNA reads TGTGCCTGGAGTGTGCAGGGGCTCTCTGGAAACACCATATATTTT.

This clone was recorded only once. V is TRBV7-6 and J is TRBJ2-7, with 9 bases that match TRBD1. CDR1 SGHVS and CDR2 FNYEAQ come from the germline V gene. The length of the CDR3 is 15 residues. The V segment lost 5 bases and the J segment 4 bases; nucleotides outside the gene matches: 9. The CDR3 loop reads CASSLGQGGSYEQYF. CDR3 bases: TGTGCCAGCAGCCTGGGACAGGGAGGCTCGTACGAGCAGTACTTC.

The chain recombines TRBV6-5 with TRBJ2-7; 7 bases line up with TRBD2. V lost 6 bases and J lost 4; bases outside the gene matches: 6. This CDR3 contains 13 residues. CDR1 is MNHEY, CDR2 SVGAGI, per germline. The CDR3 spells CASRPGGKYEQYF. CDR3 nucleotide sequence: TGTGCCAGCAGGCCCGGGGGGAAATACGAGCAGTACTTC.

The V call is TRBV5-1, the J call TRBJ2-2; D is possibly TRBD1 (6 bases). The CDR3 is 16 residues long. The V gene's germline CDR1 is SGHRS and CDR2 YFSETQ. With 3 bases removed from V and 3 bases from J, the gap between germline ends came to 15 bases. For the CDR3, the DNA is TGCGCCAGCAGCTGGAGCAGGGGATCCCACACCGGGGAGCTGTTTTTT. Amino acids: CASSWSRGSHTGELFF. The complete variable domain, with remaining parts taken from reference TRBV5-1 and TRBJ2-2, reads KAGVTQTPRYLIKTRGQQVTLSCSPISGHRSVSWYQQTPGQGLQFLFEYFSETQRNKGNFPGRFSGRQFSNSRSEMNVSTLELGDSALYLCASSWSRGSHTGELFFGEGSRLTVL.

CDR3 bases: TGTGCCTGGAGCCGGGGGGGGGCACCCTCTGGAAACACCATATATTTT. It yields the protein CAWSRGGAPSGNTIYF. The chain has TRBV30 and TRBJ1-3, with D perhaps TRBD1 (6 bases). The V and J ends lost 3 bases and 0 bases respectively, with 15 bases between them. The CDR3 runs 16 residues. Germline V gene sequence: CDR1 GTSNPN, CDR2 SVGIG (reference sequence).

This chain links TRBV5-1 with TRBJ2-7, with D possibly TRBD1 on 7 matching bases. Trimming took 0 bases from V and 5 from J, leaving 12 bases between them. Germline values: CDR1 SGHRS, CDR2 YFSETQ. This CDR3 has 14 residues. The CDR3 nucleotides are TGCGCCAGCAGCTTGGGGCAGGGGGGAAACGAGCAGTACTTC. This codes for CASSLGQGGNEQYF.

The rearrangement joins TRBV9 to TRBJ2-2; D possibly corresponds to TRBD2 (7 bases). In germline, CDR1 is SGDLS, CDR2 YYNGEE. The germline V and J ends were trimmed by 2 bases and 5 bases, with 22 bases remaining between them. This CDR3 has 18 amino acids. The CDR3 nucleotides read TGTGCCAGCAGCGTTCATCCGGGGGGCTTACTTAGGACCGGGGAGCTGTTTTTT. Protein: CASSVHPGGLLRTGELFF.

The V and J genes are TRBV5-8 and TRBJ1-2, with 8 bases aligning to TRBD1. CDR1 SGHTS and CDR2 YDEGEE come from the germline V gene. CDR3 length: 14 amino acids. The trim removed 0 bases at V and 5 bases at J, leaving 3 bases unmatched. CDR3 in amino acids: CASSLGQGRYGYTF. The DNA of the CDR3 is TGTGCCAGCAGCTTGGGACAGGGGAGGTATGGCTACACCTTC.

The chain links TRBV5-1 to TRBJ2-1, with 8 bases matching TRBD2. CDR1 SGHRS and CDR2 YFSETQ come from the germline V gene. Unmatched junction bases numbered 4, after V lost 0 bases and J lost 5 bases. The CDR3 is 15 amino acids. The CDR3 reads CASSLELAVDNEQFF. CDR3 sequence (DNA): TGCGCCAGCAGCTTGGAACTAGCGGTCGACAATGAGCAGTTCTTC.

This rearrangement joins TRBV10-3 to TRBJ1-5; 7 nucleotides match TRBD1. With V trimmed by 10 bases and J by 2 bases, 8 bases remained unmatched. CDR3 length: 14 residues. Germline CDR1 and CDR2: ENHRY and SYGVKD. For the CDR3, the DNA is TGTGCCACGGGGGCAGGGGGTGGCAATCAGCCCCAGCATTTT. This translates into CATGAGGGNQPQHF.

The rearrangement links TRBV28 to TRBJ1-2; D is possibly TRBD1 (5 bases). Germline loops: CDR1 MDHEN, CDR2 SYDVKM. This CDR3 has 14 residues. The V gene lost 6 bases and the J gene lost 4 bases, with 15 bases spanning the gap. CDR3 sequence (DNA): TGTGCCAGCAGACCGACCGGGGGTCTCTATGGCTACACCTTC. It yields the protein CASRPTGGLYGYTF.

The chain combines TRBV5-8 with TRBJ2-2; D uncertain. Trimming cost V 3 bases and J 7 bases, with 16 bases left between them. The CDR3 totals 15 residues. The germline V gene has CDR1 SGHTS and CDR2 YDEGEE. The CDR3 region is CASSYWPPPGGELFF. As DNA, the CDR3 is TGTGCCAGCAGCTACTGGCCTCCTCCAGGCGGGGAGCTGTTTTTT.

The sample holds a few counts of this clone. This sample also contains other DNA sequences that code for the same CDR3. The chain uses TRBV12-3 or TRBV12-4 and TRBJ1-5; D is unresolved. V was clipped by 2 bases and J by 6 bases, with 5 bases between them. The CDR3 has 12 residues. The CDR3: CASSLTGQPQHF. In DNA, the CDR3 is TGTGCCAGCAGTTTAACGGGTCAGCCCCAGCATTTT.

As DNA, the CDR3 is TGTGCCATCAGTGATCTAGCTGAAGCTTTCTTT. Translated: CAISDLAEAFF. The rearrangement links TRBV10-3 to TRBJ1-1, with D unclear. CDR1 is ENHRY, CDR2 SYGVKD, per germline. V gave up 3 bases and J gave up 6 bases, with 5 bases separating them. The CDR3 extends over 11 amino acids.

The chain uses TRBV29-1 and TRBJ1-1, with D tentatively TRBD1 (6 bases). Trimming shortened V by 5 bases and J by 0 bases, and 13 bases separated the two germline ends. CDR3 size: 14 residues. Germline lookup yields CDR1 SQVTM and CDR2 ANQGSEA. The CDR3 is CSVTGRQMNTEAFF. CDR3 in DNA: TGCAGCGTTACAGGGCGACAGATGAACACTGAAGCTTTCTTT.

The CDR3 region is CASRATSAPTDTQYF. DNA for the CDR3: TGTGCCAGCCGCGCTACTAGCGCTCCCACAGATACGCAGTATTTT. This chain uses TRBV6-5 with TRBJ2-3, with 7 nucleotides matching TRBD2. The CDR3 length is 15 residues. Germline V gene data show CDR1 as MNHEY and CDR2 as SVGAGI. Germline trimming cut 8 bases from V and 2 bases from J; bases unmatched to any gene: 10.

This clone came up a few times. The chain recombines TRBV10-3 with TRBJ1-2; tentatively, D is TRBD1 (5 bases). The CDR3 runs 14 residues. The V gene's germline CDR1 is ENHRY and CDR2 SYGVKD. The V and J ends lost 6 bases and 3 bases respectively, with 14 bases between them. The CDR3 sequence: CAIRATQGDYGYTF. The CDR3, as DNA: TGTGCCATCAGAGCTACTCAAGGGGACTATGGCTACACCTTC.

The chain has TRBV21-1 and TRBJ2-7; the D call TRBD2 from the table was never checked on the DNA. TRBV21-1 is assigned pseudogene status. The CDR3 has 17 residues. The CDR3 reads CASSPISVYSRSPEQYF. DNA for the CDR3: TGTGCCAGCAGCCCTATAAGTGTCTACTCTCGGTCTCCCGAGCAGTACTTC.

The V and J genes are TRBV5-6 and TRBJ1-2; 8 positions agree with TRBD1. Germline-derived CDR1 and CDR2 are SGHDT and YYEEEE. With 3 bases clipped from V and 6 bases from J, the junction kept 4 bases outside the gene matches. The length of the CDR3 is 13 residues. The CDR3, as DNA: TGTGCCAGCAGCTCCAGGGGGCGGGATGGCTACACCTTC. This translates into CASSSRGRDGYTF.

The V call is TRBV4-3, the J call TRBJ2-1, with TRBD2 matching over 12 bases. The CDR3 runs to 17 residues. In germline, CDR1 is LGHNA, CDR2 YSLEER. V lost 3 bases, J lost 6 bases, and 9 bases stayed unmatched. This chain's CDR3 is CASSHDLAGGVRNEQFF. The CDR3 DNA follows: TGCGCCAGCAGCCATGATCTAGCGGGGGGGGTTCGCAATGAGCAGTTCTTC.

The chain recombines TRBV7-2 with TRBJ1-5; tentatively, D is TRBD1 (5 bases). CDR1 and CDR2 from the germline V gene are SGHTA and FQGNSA. The CDR3 contains 15 residues. V was clipped by 1 base and J by 5 bases, with 12 bases between them. The CDR3 protein is CASSLEGVRDQPQHF. DNA for the CDR3: TGTGCCAGCAGCTTAGAAGGGGTTAGGGATCAGCCCCAGCATTTT.

CDR3 bases: TGTGCCAGCAGTTCCCGGGACAGCTATAATTCACCCCTCCACTTT. As protein: CASSSRDSYNSPLHF. The gene calls are TRBV6-2 or TRBV6-3 and TRBJ1-6, with 7 nucleotides matching TRBD1. This CDR3 is 15 amino acids long. Germline V gene lookup returns CDR1 MNHEY and CDR2 SVGEGT. J was trimmed by 3 bases and V by 4 bases; bases with no gene match: 3.

This clone was seen only a few times. The gene calls are TRBV7-9 and TRBJ1-2; 10 nucleotides line up with TRBD1. CDR3 length equals 15 residues. From germline, CDR1 is SEHNR and CDR2 FQNEAQ (reference sequence). V lost 4 bases, J lost 4 bases, and 6 bases stayed unmatched. Here the CDR3 DNA reads TGTGCCAGCAGCTCCACCGGGACAGGGGTCTATGGCTACACCTTC. Its protein product is CASSSTGTGVYGYTF.